This T cell receptor (beta chain) was captured by sequencing in a study of blood T cell repertoires in COVID-19. Across the study: Whether acute or convalescent, the COVID-19 samples came from the United States, Italy and Spain. PBMCs, B-cell-depleted T cells, or T cells provided the cDNA or gDNA that made up the material.

Germline V lookup: CDR1 SGHRS, CDR2 YFSETQ. The CDR3 has 14 residues. The V end was cut by 4 bases, the J end by 6 bases, with 17 bases between. Authors' analysis steps: Researchers report that nucleated cell counts were estimated from reference gene primer amplification. This table comes from immunoSEQ multiplex PCR, and its TCRdb copy is limited to in-frame clones, with some not included. That table supplies the V and J calls and clone size; D and trimming were determined from the DNA. The sample yields about 180,000 clones, about 80% seen once. The V call is TRBV5-1, the J call TRBJ2-7, with D perhaps TRBD1 (5 bases). The sequencing input was peripheral blood. This sequence was found in a human donor in a cohort sampled during active COVID-19. The CDR3 loop reads CASSPANRIGEQYF. CDR3 DNA: TGCGCCAGCAGCCCCGCAAACAGGATCGGCGAGCAGTACTTC.